The present entry profiles one T cell receptor beta chain with its context. Germline-derived CDR1 and CDR2 are SGHRS and YFSETQ. There are 16 residues in the CDR3. Trimming removed 4 bases from V and 5 bases from J; junction bases left unmatched: 12. Source study methods: How many nucleated cells were present was estimated from reference gene primer amplification. This table comes from immunoSEQ multiplex PCR, and its TCRdb copy is limited to in-frame clones, with some not included. The V and J calls and clone size are taken from that table; D and trimming were inferred from the DNA. The table lists around 49,000 clones, over 85% of them singletons. These data come from a study of blood T cell repertoires in COVID-19. As for the study in general: Whether acute or convalescent, the COVID-19 samples came from the United States, Italy and Spain.

Seattle researchers signed up patients amid active infection and tracked them longitudinally. V and J are TRBV5-1 and TRBJ2-7; 10 bases line up with TRBD1. Sequenced material: peripheral blood. The sequence derives from a man in his sixties with COVID-19, enrolled during active disease. CDR3: CASSLNPGQGFNEQYF. The CDR3 DNA reads as TGCGCCAGCAGCCTCAATCCGGGACAGGGGTTTAACGAGCAGTACTTC. Looking up the rest from reference TRBV5-1 and TRBJ2-7 gives the full variable domain: KAGVTQTPRYLIKTRGQQVTLSCSPISGHRSVSWYQQTPGQGLQFLFEYFSETQRNKGNFPGRFSGRQFSNSRSEMNVSTLELGDSALYLCASSLNPGQGFNEQYFGPGTRLTVT.